A selection of T cell receptor beta chains follows, all from one sample in a study of shared clonotypes between healthy human individuals. The assay was immunoSEQ multiplex PCR, and TCRdb's table has in-frame clones only and misses some. The sample includes some 2.4 million clones, approximately 93% of them seen just once. Sequencing was performed on naive CD4+ T cells from PBMCs. The receptor set was obtained from a man aged 18-30 years in good health. Some clones in this sample may be carry-over from other donors' samples. Each CDR3 is given with its conserved first and last residue. A D gene is named only where the DNA matches it firmly. The size field is filled for only some rows; it gives once, few, many or a size class.

CDR3nt: TGTGCCAGCAGTTTGCGGGCGGCAGGACAGACCCTCCTATTC
CDR3aa: CASSLRAAGQTLLF
j_gene: TRBJ2-7
d_gene: NA
v_gene: TRBV28
abundance: NA

CDR3nt: TGTGCCAGCAGCCGTATCCCGCTAGCGGGAGGGATCTACAATGAGCAGTTCTTC
CDR3aa: CASSRIPLAGGIYNEQFF
j_gene: TRBJ2-1
d_gene: TRBD2
v_gene: TRBV7-9
abundance: NA

CDR3nt: TGTGCCAGCACGGGGACAGGGGGCCTTACCGGGGAGCTGTTTTTT
CDR3aa: CASTGTGGLTGELFF
j_gene: TRBJ2-2
d_gene: TRBD1
v_gene: TRBV6-5
abundance: NA

CDR3nt: TGTGCCAGCAGTGACTCGCCAGGGTCGGGTGGCTACACCTTC
CDR3aa: CASSDSPGSGGYTF
j_gene: TRBJ1-2
d_gene: NA
v_gene: TRBV6-4
abundance: NA

CDR3nt: TGTGCCAGCAGCCCGGTGGCCCCGACCCCCCGGTTTGCTTTCTTT
CDR3aa: CASSPVAPTPRFAFF
j_gene: TRBJ1-1
d_gene: NA
v_gene: TRBV28
abundance: NA

CDR3nt: TGTGCCAGCAGTTACACTGGGGGCGACACCGGGGAGCTGTTTTTT
CDR3aa: CASSYTGGDTGELFF
j_gene: TRBJ2-2
d_gene: NA
v_gene: TRBV6-6
abundance: NA

CDR3nt: TGTGCCAGCAGCTGGCTGGGCGGGAGTCGCGATGAGCAGTTCTTC
CDR3aa: CASSWLGGSRDEQFF
j_gene: TRBJ2-1
d_gene: TRBD2
v_gene: TRBV7-6
abundance: NA

CDR3nt: TGTGCCAGCTCATCCAACCGAGGGGTTCGAAATCAGCCCCAGCATTTT
CDR3aa: CASSSNRGVRNQPQHF
j_gene: TRBJ1-5
d_gene: NA
v_gene: TRBV18
abundance: NA

CDR3nt: TGTGCCACCGCTCAGCGGCGGGGGTCCATTCAGTACTTC
CDR3aa: CATAQRRGSIQYF
j_gene: TRBJ2-4
d_gene: TRBD2
v_gene: TRBV15
abundance: NA

CDR3nt: TGTGCCAGCAGTGCTATTAGACCCCGGGGCACAGATACGCAGTATTTT
CDR3aa: CASSAIRPRGTDTQYF
j_gene: TRBJ2-3
d_gene: NA
v_gene: TRBV6-1
abundance: NA

CDR3nt: TGTGCCAGCATCCTAACAACGAACACCGGGGAGCTGTTTTTT
CDR3aa: CASILTTNTGELFF
j_gene: TRBJ2-2
d_gene: NA
v_gene: TRBV2
abundance: NA

CDR3nt: TGTGCCAGCAGCTCCCGGGGCTCTGGAAACACCATATATTTT
CDR3aa: CASSSRGSGNTIYF
j_gene: TRBJ1-3
d_gene: NA
v_gene: TRBV5-4
abundance: NA

CDR3nt: TGCGCCAGCAGCCTAAAGATTGCAGGGGACCTAAACAATGAGCAGTTCTTC
CDR3aa: CASSLKIAGDLNNEQFF
j_gene: TRBJ2-1
d_gene: NA
v_gene: TRBV5-1
abundance: NA

CDR3nt: TGTGCCAGCAGCTTAGGTTCAGCTAACTATGGCTACACCTTC
CDR3aa: CASSLGSANYGYTF
j_gene: TRBJ1-2
d_gene: NA
v_gene: TRBV7-9
abundance: NA

CDR3nt: TGTGCCAGCAGCCGACAGGGGGGTCCGTACAATGAGCAGTTCTTC
CDR3aa: CASSRQGGPYNEQFF
j_gene: TRBJ2-1
d_gene: TRBD1
v_gene: TRBV5-6
abundance: once

CDR3nt: TGCGCCAGCAGTTTGGGAACCTACAATGAGCAGTTCTTC
CDR3aa: CASSLGTYNEQFF
j_gene: TRBJ2-1
d_gene: NA
v_gene: TRBV5-1
abundance: NA

CDR3nt: TGTGCCAGCAGCGGAGGGACTAGCGGGAGGAATGAGCAGTTCTTC
CDR3aa: CASSGGTSGRNEQFF
j_gene: TRBJ2-1
d_gene: TRBD2
v_gene: TRBV6-1
abundance: NA

CDR3nt: TGTGCCAGCAGCTACGGACTAGCGGGAGGTGAGACCCAGTACTTC
CDR3aa: CASSYGLAGGETQYF
j_gene: TRBJ2-5
d_gene: TRBD2
v_gene: TRBV5-4
abundance: NA

CDR3nt: TGTGCCAGCAGGGGGACAGGGGGCGGCATCTATGGCTACACCTTC
CDR3aa: CASRGTGGGIYGYTF
j_gene: TRBJ1-2
d_gene: TRBD1
v_gene: TRBV28
abundance: NA

CDR3nt: TGTGCCAGCTCTCGGACAGGTACGGAGACCCAGTACTTC
CDR3aa: CASSRTGTETQYF
j_gene: TRBJ2-5
d_gene: TRBD1
v_gene: TRBV28
abundance: NA

CDR3nt: TGTGCCAGCAGCTCCAGGTTCACTGAAGCTTTCTTT
CDR3aa: CASSSRFTEAFF
j_gene: TRBJ1-1
d_gene: NA
v_gene: TRBV7-9
abundance: few

CDR3nt: TGCGCCAGCAGCTTGGGACCCACGGAAGATACGCAGTATTTT
CDR3aa: CASSLGPTEDTQYF
j_gene: TRBJ2-3
d_gene: NA
v_gene: TRBV5-1
abundance: NA

CDR3nt: TGTGCCATCAGTGAGTCTAATGCGGTCAACACTGAAGCTTTCTTT
CDR3aa: CAISESNAVNTEAFF
j_gene: TRBJ1-1
d_gene: NA
v_gene: TRBV10-3
abundance: few

CDR3nt: TGTGCCAGCAGCCGCGGGACTAGCGGAACCACTAGCACAGATACGCAGTATTTT
CDR3aa: CASSRGTSGTTSTDTQYF
j_gene: TRBJ2-3
d_gene: TRBD2
v_gene: TRBV11-2
abundance: NA

CDR3nt: TGTGCCAGCAGTTATGGGGACCCTACCTACGAGCAGTACTTC
CDR3aa: CASSYGDPTYEQYF
j_gene: TRBJ2-7
d_gene: NA
v_gene: TRBV27
abundance: NA

CDR3nt: TGCAGCGCCGGGCATCCTTGGCACAATGAGCAGTTCTTC
CDR3aa: CSAGHPWHNEQFF
j_gene: TRBJ2-1
d_gene: NA
v_gene: TRBV29-1
abundance: NA

CDR3nt: TGTGCCAGCAGTTCCCGGGGATGGGGGGGAACAGATACGCAGTATTTT
CDR3aa: CASSSRGWGGTDTQYF
j_gene: TRBJ2-3
d_gene: TRBD2
v_gene: TRBV6-5
abundance: NA

CDR3nt: TGTGCCAGCAGCTTGAGGGGGAAAGGCGACCAGCCCCAGCATTTT
CDR3aa: CASSLRGKGDQPQHF
j_gene: TRBJ1-5
d_gene: NA
v_gene: TRBV5-8
abundance: NA

CDR3nt: TGCGCCAGCAGCTTGATAGCGGGAGCCAAAAACATTCAGTACTTC
CDR3aa: CASSLIAGAKNIQYF
j_gene: TRBJ2-4
d_gene: TRBD2
v_gene: TRBV5-1
abundance: NA

CDR3nt: TGTGCCAGTAGTATGGGGGTGTGGGGCCCCGGGGAGCTGTTTTTT
CDR3aa: CASSMGVWGPGELFF
j_gene: TRBJ2-2
d_gene: NA
v_gene: TRBV19
abundance: NA

CDR3nt: TGTGCCAGCAGCCAAAGCGCTGCCTACGAGCAGTACTTC
CDR3aa: CASSQSAAYEQYF
j_gene: TRBJ2-7
d_gene: NA
v_gene: TRBV14
abundance: once

CDR3nt: TGTGCCAGCAGTGACACCTATAAGAGGGGGAATGAAAAACTGTTTTTT
CDR3aa: CASSDTYKRGNEKLFF
j_gene: TRBJ1-4
d_gene: NA
v_gene: TRBV25-1
abundance: NA

CDR3nt: TGCAGTGCTAGAAAGGGCGGTGAGCAGTACTTC
CDR3aa: CSARKGGEQYF
j_gene: TRBJ2-7
d_gene: NA
v_gene: TRBV20-1
abundance: NA

CDR3nt: TGCGCCAGCAGCCAAGATCGGCTAGCGAGACAAGAGACCCAGTACTTC
CDR3aa: CASSQDRLARQETQYF
j_gene: TRBJ2-5
d_gene: NA
v_gene: TRBV4-3
abundance: NA

CDR3nt: TGTGCCAGCAGTCAGAATAGCGGGGGATACAATGAGCAGTTCTTC
CDR3aa: CASSQNSGGYNEQFF
j_gene: TRBJ2-1
d_gene: TRBD2
v_gene: TRBV14
abundance: NA

CDR3nt: TGTGCCAGCAGCTTGGGCGGGAGTAGGCTCACAGATACGCAGTATTTT
CDR3aa: CASSLGGSRLTDTQYF
j_gene: TRBJ2-3
d_gene: TRBD2
v_gene: TRBV11-2
abundance: once

CDR3nt: TGTGCCAGTAGGCATACTAGCGGAACGGTCTACAATGAGCAGTTCTTC
CDR3aa: CASRHTSGTVYNEQFF
j_gene: TRBJ2-1
d_gene: TRBD2
v_gene: TRBV19
abundance: NA

CDR3nt: TGTGCCAGCAGTGACGGCAGGGGGCTGTACGAGCAGTACTTC
CDR3aa: CASSDGRGLYEQYF
j_gene: TRBJ2-7
d_gene: TRBD1
v_gene: TRBV2
abundance: NA

CDR3nt: TGTGCCAGCAGTGATGGGGCCAGGCTGAACACTGAAGCTTTCTTT
CDR3aa: CASSDGARLNTEAFF
j_gene: TRBJ1-1
d_gene: NA
v_gene: TRBV2
abundance: NA

CDR3nt: TGTGCCAGCAGTTACTCCACAACCCCCTTCTACTTT
CDR3aa: CASSYSTTPFYF
j_gene: TRBJ1-6
d_gene: NA
v_gene: TRBV6-6
abundance: NA

CDR3nt: TGTGCCAGCAGCGTAGGGTCTAGAGACGAGCAGTACTTC
CDR3aa: CASSVGSRDEQYF
j_gene: TRBJ2-7
d_gene: NA
v_gene: TRBV9
abundance: NA

CDR3nt: TGTGCCAGCACGGGACAGGGGGGCGAGCAGTACTTC
CDR3aa: CASTGQGGEQYF
j_gene: TRBJ2-7
d_gene: TRBD1
v_gene: TRBV7-9
abundance: NA

CDR3nt: TGTGCCAGCAGTTTATGGAGACAGGGGATGGCCAAAAACATTCAGTACTTC
CDR3aa: CASSLWRQGMAKNIQYF
j_gene: TRBJ2-4
d_gene: TRBD1
v_gene: TRBV28
abundance: once

CDR3nt: TGTGCCAGCGCCTCGGACGCACGATTGAACACTGAAGCTTTCTTT
CDR3aa: CASASDARLNTEAFF
j_gene: TRBJ1-1
d_gene: NA
v_gene: TRBV25-1
abundance: NA

CDR3nt: TGTGCCAGCTCACCACCGGAGAACTACGAGCAGTACTTC
CDR3aa: CASSPPENYEQYF
j_gene: TRBJ2-7
d_gene: NA
v_gene: TRBV18
abundance: NA

CDR3nt: TGTGCCAGCAGGTCCGGGGCAACTAATGAAAAACTGTTTTTT
CDR3aa: CASRSGATNEKLFF
j_gene: TRBJ1-4
d_gene: NA
v_gene: TRBV7-2
abundance: NA

CDR3nt: TGTGCCAGCAGCGTAGGTCCGGGAGCCCCCGAGCAGTACTTC
CDR3aa: CASSVGPGAPEQYF
j_gene: TRBJ2-7
d_gene: NA
v_gene: TRBV9
abundance: NA

CDR3nt: TGTGCCAGCAGCTTCAGCAGGGAAGAGACCCAGTACTTC
CDR3aa: CASSFSREETQYF
j_gene: TRBJ2-5
d_gene: NA
v_gene: TRBV7-3
abundance: NA

CDR3nt: TGTGCCAGTAGTATGGTCTGGCGGATCGTCGTCGACTACGAGCAGTACTTC
CDR3aa: CASSMVWRIVVDYEQYF
j_gene: TRBJ2-7
d_gene: NA
v_gene: TRBV19
abundance: NA

CDR3nt: TGTGCCAGCAGTCTGACAGGGGGGTACACAGATACGCAGTATTTT
CDR3aa: CASSLTGGYTDTQYF
j_gene: TRBJ2-3
d_gene: TRBD1
v_gene: TRBV28
abundance: NA